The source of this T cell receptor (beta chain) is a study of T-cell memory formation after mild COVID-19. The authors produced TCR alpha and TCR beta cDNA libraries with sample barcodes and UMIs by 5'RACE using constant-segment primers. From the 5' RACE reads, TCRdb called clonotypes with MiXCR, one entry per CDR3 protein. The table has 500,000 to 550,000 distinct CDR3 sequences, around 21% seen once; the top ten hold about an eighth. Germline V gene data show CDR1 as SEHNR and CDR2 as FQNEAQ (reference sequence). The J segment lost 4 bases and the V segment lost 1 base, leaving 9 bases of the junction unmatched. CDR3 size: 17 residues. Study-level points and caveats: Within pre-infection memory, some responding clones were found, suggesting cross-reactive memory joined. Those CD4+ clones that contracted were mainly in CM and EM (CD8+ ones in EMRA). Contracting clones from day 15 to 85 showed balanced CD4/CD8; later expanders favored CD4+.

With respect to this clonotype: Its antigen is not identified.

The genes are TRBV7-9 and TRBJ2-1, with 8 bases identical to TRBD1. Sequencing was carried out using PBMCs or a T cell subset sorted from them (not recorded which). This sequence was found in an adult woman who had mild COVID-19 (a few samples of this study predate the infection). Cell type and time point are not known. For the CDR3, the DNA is TGTGCCAGCAGCTTAGATACACAGGGGGACTGGTACAATGAGCAGTTCTTC. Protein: CASSLDTQGDWYNEQFF.